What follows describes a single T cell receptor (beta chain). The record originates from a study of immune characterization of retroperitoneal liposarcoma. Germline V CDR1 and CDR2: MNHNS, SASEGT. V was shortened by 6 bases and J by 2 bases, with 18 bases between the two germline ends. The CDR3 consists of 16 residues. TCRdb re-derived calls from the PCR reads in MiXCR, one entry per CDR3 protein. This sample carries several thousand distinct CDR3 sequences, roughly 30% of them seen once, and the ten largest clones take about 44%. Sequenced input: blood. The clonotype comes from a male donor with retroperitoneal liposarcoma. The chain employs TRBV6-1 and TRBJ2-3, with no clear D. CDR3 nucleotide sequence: TGTGCCAGCAGCCTACGCGTCGCGGCACACACAGATACGCAGTATTTT. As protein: CASSLRVAAHTDTQYF.